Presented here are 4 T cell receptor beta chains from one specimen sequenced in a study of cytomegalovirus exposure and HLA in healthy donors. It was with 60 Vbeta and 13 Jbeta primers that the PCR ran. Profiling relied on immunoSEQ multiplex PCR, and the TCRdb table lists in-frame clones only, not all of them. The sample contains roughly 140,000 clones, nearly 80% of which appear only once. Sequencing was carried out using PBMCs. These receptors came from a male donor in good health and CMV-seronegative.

This CDR3 is CAWRGQESYGYTF. CDR3 in DNA: TGTGCCTGGAGGGGACAGGAGAGCTATGGCTACACCTTC. The V call is TRBV30, the J call TRBJ1-2; TRBD1 agrees at 8 bases. Germline CDR1 and CDR2: GTSNPN and SVGIG (reference sequence). This CDR3 has 13 residues. V dropped 3 bases and J dropped 4; count of bases not matched to a gene: 4.

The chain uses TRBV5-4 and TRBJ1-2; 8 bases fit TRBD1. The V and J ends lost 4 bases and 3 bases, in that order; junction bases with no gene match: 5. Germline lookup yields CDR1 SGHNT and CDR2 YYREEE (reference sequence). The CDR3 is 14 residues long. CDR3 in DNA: TGTGCCAGCAGCATACAGACAGGGGACTATGGCTACACCTTC. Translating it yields CASSIQTGDYGYTF. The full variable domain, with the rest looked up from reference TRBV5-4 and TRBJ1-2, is ETGVTQSPTHLIKTRGQQVTLRCSSQSGHNTVSWYQQALGQGPQFIFQYYREEENGRGNFPPRFSGLQFPNYSSELNVNALELDDSALYLCASSIQTGDYGYTFGSGTRLTVV.

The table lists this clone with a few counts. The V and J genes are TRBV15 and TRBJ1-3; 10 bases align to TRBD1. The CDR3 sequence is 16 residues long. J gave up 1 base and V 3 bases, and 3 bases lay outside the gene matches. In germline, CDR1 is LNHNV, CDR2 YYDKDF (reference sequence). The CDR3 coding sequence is TGTGCCACCAGCAGCGACAGGGGGCATTCTGGAAACACCATATATTTT. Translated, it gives CATSSDRGHSGNTIYF. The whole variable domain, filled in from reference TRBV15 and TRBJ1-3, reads DAMVIQNPRYQVTQFGKPVTLSCSQTLNHNVMYWYQQKSSQAPKLLFHYYDKDFNNEADTPDNFQSRRPNTSFCFLDIRSPGLGDTAMYLCATSSDRGHSGNTIYFGEGSWLTVV.

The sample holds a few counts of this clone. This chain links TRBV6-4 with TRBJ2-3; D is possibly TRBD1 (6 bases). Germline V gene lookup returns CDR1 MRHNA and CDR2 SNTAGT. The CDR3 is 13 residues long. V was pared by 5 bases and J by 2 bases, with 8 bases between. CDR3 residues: CASSRDTTDTQYF. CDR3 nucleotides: TGTGCCAGCAGTAGGGACACCACAGATACGCAGTATTTT.